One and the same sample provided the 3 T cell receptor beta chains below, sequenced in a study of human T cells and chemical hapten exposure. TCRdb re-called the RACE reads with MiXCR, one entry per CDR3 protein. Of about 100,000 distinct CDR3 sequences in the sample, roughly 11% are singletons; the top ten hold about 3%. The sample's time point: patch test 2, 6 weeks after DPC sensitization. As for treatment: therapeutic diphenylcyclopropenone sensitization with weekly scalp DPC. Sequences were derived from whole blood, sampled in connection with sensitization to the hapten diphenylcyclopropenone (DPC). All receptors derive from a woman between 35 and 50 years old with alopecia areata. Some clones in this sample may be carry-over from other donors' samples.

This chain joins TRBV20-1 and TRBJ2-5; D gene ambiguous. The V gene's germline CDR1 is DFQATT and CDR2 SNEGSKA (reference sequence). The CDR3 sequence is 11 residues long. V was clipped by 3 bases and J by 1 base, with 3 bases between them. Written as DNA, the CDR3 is TGCAGTGCTAGTCCCCAAGAGACCCAGTACTTC. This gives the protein CSASPQETQYF.

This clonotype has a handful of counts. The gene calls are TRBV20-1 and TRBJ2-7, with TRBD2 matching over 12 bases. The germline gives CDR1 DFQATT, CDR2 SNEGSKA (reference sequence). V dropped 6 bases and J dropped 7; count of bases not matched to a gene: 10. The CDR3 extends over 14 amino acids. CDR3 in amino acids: CSAHPSGRAWEQYF. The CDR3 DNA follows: TGCAGTGCACACCCTAGCGGGAGGGCCTGGGAGCAGTACTTC.

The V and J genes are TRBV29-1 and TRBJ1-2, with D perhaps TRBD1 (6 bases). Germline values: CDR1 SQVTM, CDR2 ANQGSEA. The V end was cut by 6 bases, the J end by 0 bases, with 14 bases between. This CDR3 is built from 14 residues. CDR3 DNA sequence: TGCAGCGTCCCCGGACAGCCTACTAACTATGGCTACACCTTC. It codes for CSVPGQPTNYGYTF.